A selection of T cell receptor beta chains follows, all from one sample in a study of blood T cell repertoires in COVID-19. Assay used: immunoSEQ multiplex PCR; TCRdb lists only in-frame clones, some missing. The sample has some 80,000 clones; about 88% are singletons. The source material was peripheral blood. These receptors all stem from an elderly woman with active or convalescent COVID-19. Each CDR3 is given with its conserved first and last residue. Fields, in order: CDR3 protein, CDR3 DNA, D gene, clone size, V gene, J gene. The D gene is left open where the match is weak. Only part of the rows carry a size: once, few, many, or a class if the clone is expanded.

CDR3aa: CASSAPGQGPYEQYF; CDR3nt: TGTGCCAGCAGCGCACCGGGACAGGGTCCCTACGAGCAGTACTTC; d_gene: TRBD1; abundance: .; v_gene: TRBV7-7; j_gene: TRBJ2-7
CDR3aa: CSVEDPTGGTVNEQFF; CDR3nt: TGCAGCGTTGAAGATCCGACAGGGGGGACGGTCAATGAGCAGTTCTTC; d_gene: TRBD1; abundance: few; v_gene: TRBV29-1; j_gene: TRBJ2-1
CDR3aa: CASSLTIQETQYF; CDR3nt: TGCGCCAGCAGCCTGACTATCCAAGAGACCCAGTACTTC; d_gene: .; abundance: .; v_gene: TRBV4-1; j_gene: TRBJ2-5
CDR3aa: CASSPGLAYEQYF; CDR3nt: TGTGCCAGCAGCCCGGGACTCGCCTACGAGCAGTACTTC; d_gene: .; abundance: .; v_gene: TRBV13; j_gene: TRBJ2-7
CDR3aa: CAIGTVVYGYTF; CDR3nt: TGTGCCATCGGGACTGTGGTCTATGGCTACACCTTC; d_gene: .; abundance: .; v_gene: TRBV10-3; j_gene: TRBJ1-2
CDR3aa: CASSQDTSGVFYAYNEQFF; CDR3nt: TGCGCCAGCAGCCAAGATACTAGCGGGGTCTTCTACGCCTACAATGAGCAGTTCTTC; d_gene: TRBD2; abundance: once; v_gene: TRBV4-3; j_gene: TRBJ2-1
CDR3aa: CASSPRDSYNEQFF; CDR3nt: TGCGCCAGCAGCCCCCGAGACAGTTACAATGAGCAGTTCTTC; d_gene: .; abundance: .; v_gene: TRBV5-1; j_gene: TRBJ2-1
CDR3aa: CASSSRTGGKDYGYTF; CDR3nt: TGTGCCAGCAGCTCCCGGACAGGGGGGAAGGACTATGGCTACACCTTC; d_gene: TRBD1; abundance: .; v_gene: TRBV7-3; j_gene: TRBJ1-2
CDR3aa: CASSQDPEYNSPLHF; CDR3nt: TGTGCCAGCAGCCAAGATCCCGAGTATAATTCACCCCTCCACTTT; d_gene: .; abundance: few; v_gene: TRBV3-1/TRBV3-2; j_gene: TRBJ1-6
CDR3aa: CASSQTRTGAGNTIYF; CDR3nt: TGTGCCAGCAGCCAAACCCGGACAGGGGCGGGAAACACCATATATTTT; d_gene: TRBD1; abundance: .; v_gene: TRBV3-1/TRBV3-2; j_gene: TRBJ1-3
CDR3aa: CASSWADRGNYGYTF; CDR3nt: TGTGCCAGCAGCTGGGCTGACAGGGGTAACTATGGCTACACCTTC; d_gene: TRBD1; abundance: once; v_gene: TRBV5-4; j_gene: TRBJ1-2
CDR3aa: CASSLMAAGANVLTF; CDR3nt: TGTGCCAGCAGCTTAATGGCGGCTGGGGCCAACGTCCTGACTTTC; d_gene: .; abundance: once; v_gene: TRBV7-3; j_gene: TRBJ2-6
CDR3aa: CATSSMIGDSSGELFF; CDR3nt: TGTGCCACCAGCAGTATGATAGGGGATTCTTCCGGGGAGCTGTTTTTT; d_gene: .; abundance: .; v_gene: TRBV15; j_gene: TRBJ2-2
CDR3aa: CASSPTSGGASVVKTQYF; CDR3nt: TGTGCCAGCAGCCCGACTAGCGGGGGGGCATCGGTCGTGAAGACCCAGTACTTC; d_gene: TRBD2; abundance: .; v_gene: TRBV6-2/TRBV6-3; j_gene: TRBJ2-5
CDR3aa: CASIYSGSDTQYF; CDR3nt: TGTGCCAGCATCTATAGCGGATCAGATACGCAGTATTTT; d_gene: .; abundance: .; v_gene: TRBV28; j_gene: TRBJ2-3
CDR3aa: CASSQRDGTTNTGELFF; CDR3nt: TGCGCCAGCAGCCAACGAGACGGGACAACTAACACCGGGGAGCTGTTTTTT; d_gene: .; abundance: .; v_gene: TRBV4-1; j_gene: TRBJ2-2
CDR3aa: CAWSLGRGMSNQPQHF; CDR3nt: TGTGCCTGGAGCCTGGGTCGAGGGATGAGCAATCAGCCCCAGCATTTT; d_gene: .; abundance: .; v_gene: TRBV30; j_gene: TRBJ1-5
CDR3aa: CASSLSIGQGNTGELFF; CDR3nt: TGTGCCAGCAGTTTATCGATCGGACAGGGCAACACCGGGGAGCTGTTTTTT; d_gene: TRBD1; abundance: few; v_gene: TRBV27; j_gene: TRBJ2-2
CDR3aa: CASAVRGGSTDTQYF; CDR3nt: TGTGCCAGTGCTGTACGCGGGGGAAGCACAGATACGCAGTATTTT; d_gene: TRBD2; abundance: .; v_gene: TRBV27; j_gene: TRBJ2-3
CDR3aa: CASSSSGGAENEQFF; CDR3nt: TGTGCCAGCAGTTCTAGCGGGGGGGCGGAGAATGAGCAGTTCTTC; d_gene: TRBD2; abundance: .; v_gene: TRBV6-2/TRBV6-3; j_gene: TRBJ2-1
CDR3aa: CASSSYGTGIHTEAFF; CDR3nt: TGTGCCAGCAGCTCCTACGGGACAGGGATTCACACTGAAGCTTTCTTT; d_gene: TRBD1; abundance: .; v_gene: TRBV11-2; j_gene: TRBJ1-1
CDR3aa: CASSGQGFLNQPQHF; CDR3nt: TGTGCCAGCAGTGGACAGGGATTCCTCAATCAGCCCCAGCATTTT; d_gene: TRBD1; abundance: .; v_gene: TRBV2; j_gene: TRBJ1-5
CDR3aa: CSASSLHLLSGAYEQYF; CDR3nt: TGCAGTGCTAGTTCATTACATCTTCTCAGCGGGGCCTACGAGCAGTACTTC; d_gene: TRBD2; abundance: once; v_gene: TRBV20-1; j_gene: TRBJ2-7
CDR3aa: CASVPGLINSPLHF; CDR3nt: TGTGCCAGCGTACCGGGTCTTATAAATTCACCCCTCCACTTT; d_gene: .; abundance: .; v_gene: TRBV28; j_gene: TRBJ1-6
CDR3aa: CAISGQGSYGYTF; CDR3nt: TGTGCCATCAGCGGACAGGGAAGCTATGGCTACACCTTC; d_gene: TRBD1; abundance: .; v_gene: TRBV10-3; j_gene: TRBJ1-2
CDR3aa: CASRSGGNTEAFF; CDR3nt: TGTGCCAGCAGATCAGGGGGCAACACTGAAGCTTTCTTT; d_gene: TRBD1; abundance: .; v_gene: TRBV2; j_gene: TRBJ1-1
CDR3aa: CASSLDLPPNEQFF; CDR3nt: TGCGCCAGCAGCTTGGATCTCCCCCCCAATGAGCAGTTCTTC; d_gene: .; abundance: .; v_gene: TRBV5-1; j_gene: TRBJ2-1
CDR3aa: CASRDLGEEQYF; CDR3nt: TGTGCCAGTAGGGACCTAGGGGAAGAGCAGTACTTC; d_gene: .; abundance: .; v_gene: TRBV19; j_gene: TRBJ2-7
CDR3aa: CASKEGANTEAFF; CDR3nt: TGTGCCAGCAAGGAGGGGGCGAACACTGAAGCTTTCTTT; d_gene: TRBD1; abundance: .; v_gene: TRBV27; j_gene: TRBJ1-1
CDR3aa: CASSRRGLYEQYF; CDR3nt: TGTGCCAGCAGCCGTAGGGGGCTCTACGAGCAGTACTTC; d_gene: TRBD1; abundance: .; v_gene: TRBV5-6; j_gene: TRBJ2-7
CDR3aa: CASRVSGVAQHF; CDR3nt: TGTGCCAGCAGGGTCTCGGGTGTGGCCCAGCATTTT; d_gene: .; abundance: .; v_gene: TRBV28; j_gene: TRBJ1-5
CDR3aa: CASSAYRDTIYF; CDR3nt: TGTGCCAGCAGTGCCTACCGGGACACCATATATTTT; d_gene: .; abundance: .; v_gene: TRBV28; j_gene: TRBJ1-3
CDR3aa: CASSLVGQGRNEQYF; CDR3nt: TGTGCCAGCAGCTTAGTGGGACAGGGGCGGAACGAGCAGTACTTC; d_gene: TRBD1; abundance: once; v_gene: TRBV11-2; j_gene: TRBJ2-7
CDR3aa: CASSYSNYQETQYF; CDR3nt: TGTGCCAGCAGTTACTCTAACTACCAAGAGACCCAGTACTTC; d_gene: .; abundance: few; v_gene: TRBV6-5; j_gene: TRBJ2-5
CDR3aa: CASSHRRQGEQYF; CDR3nt: TGTGCCAGCAGCCATAGAAGACAGGGGGAACAGTACTTC; d_gene: TRBD1; abundance: .; v_gene: TRBV4-2; j_gene: TRBJ2-7
CDR3aa: CASSQGQVNYNEQFF; CDR3nt: TGTGCCAGCAGCCAGGGACAGGTAAACTACAATGAGCAGTTCTTC; d_gene: TRBD1; abundance: .; v_gene: TRBV11-3; j_gene: TRBJ2-1
CDR3aa: CASRAKRAGTDTQYF; CDR3nt: TGTGCCAGCAGAGCCAAACGAGCGGGCACAGATACGCAGTATTTT; d_gene: .; abundance: few; v_gene: TRBV11-2; j_gene: TRBJ2-3
CDR3aa: CASSPGTAQETQYF; CDR3nt: TGTGCCAGCAGCCCTGGGACAGCCCAAGAGACCCAGTACTTC; d_gene: TRBD1; abundance: .; v_gene: TRBV5-4; j_gene: TRBJ2-5
CDR3aa: CATARQGSNYGYTF; CDR3nt: TGTGCCACCGCCCGGCAGGGATCTAACTATGGCTACACCTTC; d_gene: .; abundance: .; v_gene: TRBV15; j_gene: TRBJ1-2
CDR3aa: CASSEWGRRTYNEQFF; CDR3nt: TGTGCCAGCAGTGAATGGGGGAGGCGGACCTACAATGAGCAGTTCTTC; d_gene: .; abundance: .; v_gene: TRBV25-1; j_gene: TRBJ2-1